Sequencing of this T cell receptor (beta chain) was carried out in a study of CD8 T cells in Susac syndrome. The germline V gene encodes CDR1 SQVTM and CDR2 ANQGSEA. This CDR3 is 12 amino acids long. The V gene lost 5 bases and the J gene lost 11 bases, with 18 bases spanning the gap. RNA in amounts of 0.5 to 1 ug was reverse transcribed with random hexamers. TCRdb redid the calling of the immunoSEQ multiplex PCR reads with MiXCR, one entry per CDR3 protein. Among about 150,000 distinct CDR3 sequences listed, about 94% were seen once. Sequenced: CD4+ T cells from PBMCs. This chain joins TRBV29-1 and TRBJ1-1; D is uncertain. The sequence came from a human donor with Susac syndrome. CDR3 in DNA: TGCAGCGTTTTGGGTCTGGCAGTGGCTGCTTTCTTT. Translating gives CSVLGLAVAAFF.